One sample yielded the 26 T cell receptor beta chains listed below, sequenced in a study of blood T cell repertoires in COVID-19. Sequenced by immunoSEQ multiplex PCR; TCRdb stores in-frame clones only, minus some. The sample holds 150,000 to 200,000 clones; roughly 82% are singletons and the top ten take roughly 5.2%. The sequencing input was PBMCs or T cells enriched from blood (not recorded which). The receptors here all came from a woman aged 55-70 years with acute COVID-19.

The V gene is TRBV30, the J gene TRBJ2-7; TRBD1 matches 9 bases. Losses at the gene ends were 2 bases for V and 5 bases for J; bases not matched to a gene: 10. Germline V gene lookup returns CDR1 GTSNPN and CDR2 SVGIG (reference sequence). This CDR3 contains 15 residues. The CDR3 loop reads CAWSLLGTGSHEQYV. CDR3 nucleotide sequence: TGTGCCTGGAGTCTCCTCGGGACAGGGAGTCACGAGCAGTACGTC.

The chain carries TRBV24-1 and TRBJ2-5; a weak D match, TRBD2 (5 bases). The V end lost 5 bases, the J end lost 2 bases, and 14 bases lay between the germline ends. Germline V gene sequence: CDR1 KGHDR, CDR2 SFDVKD. This CDR3 region has 15 residues. CDR3 sequence reads: CATSGASDWQETQYF. Here the CDR3 DNA reads TGTGCCACCAGTGGCGCGTCGGACTGGCAAGAGACCCAGTACTTC.

This chain links TRBV15 with TRBJ2-7; D might be TRBD2 (5 bases). The germline gives CDR1 LNHNV, CDR2 YYDKDF (reference sequence). The CDR3 totals 13 residues. V dropped 5 bases and J dropped 1 base, with 9 bases sitting between them. CDR3 sequence reads: CATSGRTSYEQYF. In nucleotides, the CDR3 is TGTGCCACCAGCGGTAGGACTTCCTACGAGCAGTACTTC. The complete variable domain, with remaining parts taken from reference TRBV15 and TRBJ2-7, reads DAMVIQNPRYQVTQFGKPVTLSCSQTLNHNVMYWYQQKSSQAPKLLFHYYDKDFNNEADTPDNFQSRRPNTSFCFLDIRSPGLGDTAMYLCATSGRTSYEQYFGPGTRLTVT.

The V call is TRBV24-1, the J call TRBJ2-5, with a weak D call TRBD2 (6 bases). V was cut by 11 bases and J by 0 bases, with 12 bases left in between. Germline loops: CDR1 KGHDR, CDR2 SFDVKD. The CDR3 runs 13 residues. CDR3 coding DNA: TGTGCCATATCGGAGGGGCACCAAGAGACCCAGTACTTC. The encoded protein is CAISEGHQETQYF.

The chain employs TRBV29-1 and TRBJ2-1; D perhaps matches TRBD2 (5 bases). V was trimmed by 4 bases and J by 6 bases, leaving 7 bases between them. CDR1 and CDR2 from the germline V gene are SQVTM and ANQGSEA. The CDR3 is 11 amino acids. The CDR3 nucleotides are TGCAGCGTTGGCGGGTCCAATGAGCAGTTCTTC. Encoded protein: CSVGGSNEQFF.

This chain uses TRBV30 with TRBJ2-5, with 11 bases aligning to TRBD1. CDR1 GTSNPN and CDR2 SVGIG come from the germline V gene (reference sequence). This CDR3 contains 14 residues. J lost 5 bases, V lost 5 bases, and 7 bases had no gene match. The CDR3 is CAWEWTGGGETQYF. CDR3 nucleotide sequence: TGTGCCTGGGAGTGGACAGGGGGCGGCGAGACCCAGTACTTC.

Within the sample, this clone is medium-sized (0.01 to 0.1%). This sequence joins TRBV3-1 (or the pseudogene TRBV3-2) and TRBJ2-5; no reliable D call. Trimming removed 0 bases at V and 5 bases at J, with 10 bases between. The CDR3 length is 14 residues. Germline loops: CDR1 LGHDT, CDR2 YNNKEL (reference sequence). CDR3 nucleotides: TGTGCCAGCAGCCAAGATTGGAGTGTCGAGACCCAGTACTTC. Its protein product is CASSQDWSVETQYF.

The chain uses TRBV30 and TRBJ1-2; D is unresolved. V lost 1 base and J lost 4, with 10 bases in between. CDR1 is GTSNPN and CDR2 is SVGIG in the germline V gene (reference sequence). The CDR3 has 13 amino acids. In DNA form, the CDR3 reads TGTGCCTGGAGTGCCACGCCCGGCTATGGCTACACCTTC. Residues: CAWSATPGYGYTF.

V gene TRBV30 combines with J gene TRBJ1-6, with D maybe TRBD1 (6 bases). The CDR3 length is 14 residues. Trimming stripped 5 bases from V and 2 bases from J, with 10 bases between. Germline V gives CDR1 GTSNPN, CDR2 SVGIG (reference sequence). The CDR3, as DNA: TGTGCCTGGGGGCGGACAGCCTATAATTCACCCCTCCACTTT. Translation: CAWGRTAYNSPLHF.

The chain has TRBV5-1 and TRBJ2-3; TRBD2 matches 8 bases. Germline V CDR1 and CDR2: SGHRS, YFSETQ. Trimming cost V 5 bases and J 4 bases; bases outside gene matches: 3. The CDR3 has 13 amino acids. CDR3 bases: TGCGCCAGCAGTGCGGGGGGAGCAGATACGCAGTATTTT. The encoded protein is CASSAGGADTQYF.

The J gene is TRBJ2-7, the V gene TRBV10-3, with 8 bases identical to TRBD1. Germline assignment: CDR1 ENHRY and CDR2 SYGVKD. Trimming removed 8 bases from V and 6 bases from J; junction bases left unmatched: 9. The CDR3 is 13 residues long. The CDR3 loop reads CAISQDRGFEQYV. CDR3 DNA: TGTGCCATCTCCCAAGACAGGGGATTCGAGCAGTACGTC.

This chain connects TRBV19 to TRBJ2-1; 13 bases are shared with TRBD2. The CDR3 is 16 amino acids. V gave up 1 base and J gave up 9 bases; unmatched junction bases: 6. Germline loops: CDR1 LNHDA, CDR2 SQIVND (reference sequence). For the CDR3, the DNA is TGTGCCAGTAGTATAGGGACTAGCGGGAGAGGTGGTGAGCAGTTCTTC. This encodes CASSIGTSGRGGEQFF.

The rearrangement uses TRBV5-1 and TRBJ2-7; TRBD1 matches at 9 bases. The length of the CDR3 is 18 residues. Trimming took 4 bases from V and 0 from J; bases not matched to a gene: 14. Germline CDR1 SGHRS, CDR2 YFSETQ. The CDR3 here is CASSMMGPGQGSSYEQYV. CDR3 coding DNA: TGCGCCAGCAGCATGATGGGCCCGGGACAGGGTTCCTCCTACGAGCAGTACGTC.

The chain carries TRBV27 and TRBJ1-2, with 12 positions matching TRBD1. This CDR3 comprises 14 residues. V dropped 4 bases and J dropped 8; count of bases not matched to a gene: 5. CDR1 and CDR2 (germline): MNHEY, SMNVEV (reference sequence). CDR3 nucleotides: TGTGCCAGCAGTTCGGGACAGGGGGCCAGGGGCTACACCTTC. Translated, it gives CASSSGQGARGYTF.

The genes are TRBV28 and TRBJ2-1, with 12 bases that match TRBD2. This CDR3 region has 16 residues. The trim removed 6 bases at V and 9 bases at J, leaving 12 bases unmatched. The V gene's germline CDR1 is MDHEN and CDR2 SYDVKM. The CDR3 nucleotides read TGTGCCAGCAGAGATCTAGCGGGGGGGCCCTCGTCTGAGCAGTTCTTC. Its protein is CASRDLAGGPSSEQFF. Full variable domain (rest looked up from reference TRBV28 and TRBJ2-1): DVKVTQSSRYLVKRTGEKVFLECVQDMDHENMFWYRQDPGLGLRLIYFSYDVKMKEKGDIPEGYSVSREKKERFSLILESASTNQTSMYLCASRDLAGGPSSEQFFGPGTRLTVL.

The chain has TRBV7-2 and TRBJ1-3; D is undetermined. V lost 5 bases and J 1 base, leaving 15 bases between the germline ends. CDR1 is SGHTA, CDR2 FQGNSA, per germline. The CDR3 extends over 16 amino acids. The CDR3 sequence: CASSPQDAGSGNTIYF. The CDR3 coding sequence is TGTGCCAGCAGCCCTCAGGACGCGGGGTCTGGAAACACCATATATTTT.

The genes are TRBV5-6 and TRBJ2-7; D is undetermined. The CDR3 totals 14 residues. Germline CDR1 is SGHDT and CDR2 is YYEEEE. V was clipped by 2 bases and J by 2 bases, with 11 bases between them. The CDR3 loop is CASSFSTVTYEQYF. DNA for the CDR3: TGTGCCAGCAGCTTCTCTACGGTAACCTACGAGCAGTACTTC.

The V call is TRBV24-1, the J call TRBJ2-5; 7 nucleotides agree with TRBD1. V gave up 4 bases and J gave up 1 base; unmatched junction bases: 8. Looked up from germline, CDR1 is KGHDR and CDR2 is SFDVKD. The CDR3 consists of 16 residues. The CDR3, as DNA: TGTGCCACCAGTGAATCCGGGACAGCCACCCAAGAGACCCAGTACTTC. Residues: CATSESGTATQETQYF.

This clone was recorded a few times. The chain is built from TRBV7-2 and TRBJ1-5; 9 nucleotides agree with TRBD1. The V and J ends lost 6 bases and 5 bases, in that order; junction bases with no gene match: 8. The CDR3 has 15 amino acids. Germline CDR1 and CDR2: SGHTA and FQGNSA. The CDR3 protein is CASRPPGTGHQPQHF. In DNA, the CDR3 is TGTGCCAGCAGACCCCCCGGGACAGGGCATCAGCCCCAGCATTTT.

V is TRBV5-5 and J is TRBJ2-7; D may be TRBD2 (5 bases). The V end was cut by 8 bases, the J end by 3 bases, with 15 bases between. Germline V gene lookup returns CDR1 SGHKS and CDR2 YYEKEE (reference sequence). The CDR3 sequence is 13 residues long. CDR3 coding DNA: TGTGCCAGTCTCCGAGGACTGAACTACGAGCAGTACTTC. It specifies CASLRGLNYEQYF.

DNA for the CDR3: TGTGCCAGCAGCTTACGGACTAGCGGGATGTACAATGAGCAGTTCTTC. Translation: CASSLRTSGMYNEQFF. The chain uses TRBV5-8 and TRBJ2-1, with 12 bases lining up with TRBD2. Germline lookup yields CDR1 SGHTS and CDR2 YDEGEE. CDR3 size: 16 residues. J was trimmed by 4 bases and V by 2 bases; bases with no gene match: 4.

The table lists this clone with a few counts. The V and J genes are TRBV6-5 and TRBJ1-5; TRBD1 is a possible D gene (5 bases). The germline V gene encodes CDR1 MNHEY and CDR2 SVGAGI. Trimming removed 6 bases at V and 5 bases at J, with 11 bases between. The CDR3 runs to 13 residues. The CDR3 protein is CASRAGRYQPQHF. As DNA, the CDR3 is TGTGCCAGCAGAGCAGGGAGGTATCAGCCCCAGCATTTT.

This clone appeared a few times. Other DNA sequences of this sample code for an identical CDR3. The chain carries TRBV4-3 and TRBJ1-1; D is possibly TRBD1 (6 bases). The CDR3 consists of 14 residues. V dropped 3 bases and J dropped 2 bases, with 10 bases sitting between them. Germline V lookup: CDR1 LGHNA, CDR2 YSLEER. As DNA, the CDR3 is TGCGCCAGCAGCCAGTTACAGGGCAACACTGAAGCTTTCTTT. It codes for CASSQLQGNTEAFF.

The chain has TRBV18 and TRBJ1-2, with D possibly matching TRBD1 (6 bases). The V end was cut by 2 bases, the J end by 8 bases, with 15 bases between. This CDR3 region has 14 residues. Germline CDR1 is KGHSH and CDR2 is LQKENI. The CDR3 nucleotides are TGTGCCAGCTCACCAGGTCGACAGGTCGGGGGCTACACCTTC. This sequence encodes CASSPGRQVGGYTF.

As DNA, the CDR3 is TGTGCCAGCAGCTACGGACTAGCGGTGGAGACCCAGTACTTC. This codes for CASSYGLAVETQYF. V and J are TRBV5-6 and TRBJ2-5; 10 bases agree with TRBD2. Unmatched junction bases numbered 4, after V lost 3 bases and J lost 5 bases. Per the germline V gene, CDR1 is SGHDT and CDR2 is YYEEEE. This CDR3 spans 14 amino acids.

The chain joins TRBV3-1 (or the pseudogene TRBV3-2) to TRBJ1-6; 9 bases line up with TRBD1. V was pared by 5 bases and J by 1 base, with 9 bases of the junction left unmatched. Germline lookup yields CDR1 LGHDT and CDR2 YNNKEL (reference sequence). The CDR3 has 18 amino acids. The DNA of the CDR3 is TGTGCCAGCAGCGGGGGACAGGGTGAGGTTTCCTATAATTCACCCCTCCACTTT. Translation: CASSGGQGEVSYNSPLHF.